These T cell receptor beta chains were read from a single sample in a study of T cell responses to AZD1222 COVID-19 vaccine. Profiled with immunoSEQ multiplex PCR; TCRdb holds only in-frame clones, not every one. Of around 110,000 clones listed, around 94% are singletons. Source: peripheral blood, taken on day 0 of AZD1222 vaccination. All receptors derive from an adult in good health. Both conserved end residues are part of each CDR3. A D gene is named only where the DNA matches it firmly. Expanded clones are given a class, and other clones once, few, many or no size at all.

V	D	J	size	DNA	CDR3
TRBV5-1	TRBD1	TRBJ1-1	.	TGCGCCAGCAGCCCCCTCGGACAGGGGGTCACTGAAGCTTTCTTT	CASSPLGQGVTEAFF
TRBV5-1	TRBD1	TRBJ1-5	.	TGCGCCAACCAACCGGGACAGGGGGATCAGCCCCAGCATTTT	CANQPGQGDQPQHF
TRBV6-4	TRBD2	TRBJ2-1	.	TGTGCCAGCAGGCGGCTAGCGGGAGCCTACAATGAGCAGTTCTTC	CASRRLAGAYNEQFF
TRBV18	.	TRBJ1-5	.	TGTGCCAGCTCACCTTCACAGGGCAGGGATCAGCCCCAGCATTTT	CASSPSQGRDQPQHF
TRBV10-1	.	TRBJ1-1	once	TGCGCCAGCAGTGAGTCTGTTGGGGATAAAGCTTTCTTT	CASSESVGDKAFF
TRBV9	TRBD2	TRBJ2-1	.	TGTGCCAGCAGTGGGACTAGCGGGGGCAATGAGCAGTTCTTC	CASSGTSGGNEQFF
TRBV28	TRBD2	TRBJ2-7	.	TGTGCCACATCCGATAGCGGGAGGGCTTACGAGCAGTACTTC	CATSDSGRAYEQYF
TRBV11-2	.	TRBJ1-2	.	TGTGCCAGCAGCCCAGAGGGGTATGGCTACACCTTC	CASSPEGYGYTF
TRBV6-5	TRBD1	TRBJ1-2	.	TGTGCCAGCACAAAGGGGACAGGGGGCGTCTATGGCTACACCTTC	CASTKGTGGVYGYTF
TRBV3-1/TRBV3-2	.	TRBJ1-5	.	TGTGCCAGCAGCCAAAAGTTTGGAGTTCAGCCCCAGCATTTT	CASSQKFGVQPQHF
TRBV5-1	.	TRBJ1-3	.	TGCGCCAGCAGGGAAGGTTCTGGAAACACCATATATTTT	CASREGSGNTIYF
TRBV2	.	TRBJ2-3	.	TGTGCCAGCAGTGTTCACTCAGATACGCAGTATTTT	CASSVHSDTQYF
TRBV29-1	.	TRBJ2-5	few	TGCAGCGTAATACCTTTGGCGGCGGGGGAGACCCAGTACTTC	CSVIPLAAGETQYF
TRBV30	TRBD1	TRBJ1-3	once	TGTGCCTGTAGGACAGGGAGTAGAAACACCATATATTTT	CACRTGSRNTIYF
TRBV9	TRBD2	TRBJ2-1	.	TGTGCCGGAGAGGGAGGGTACAATGAGCAGTTCTTC	CAGEGGYNEQFF
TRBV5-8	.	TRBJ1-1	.	TGTGCCAGCAGCTTGGCTCGACAACACACTGAAGCTTTCTTT	CASSLARQHTEAFF
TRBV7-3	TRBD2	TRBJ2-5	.	TGTGCCAGCAGCTTAACAGCGGGAGACTGGGGGACCCAGTACTTC	CASSLTAGDWGTQYF
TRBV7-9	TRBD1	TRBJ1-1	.	TGTGCCAGCAGCTCTCGGACAGGGCTGAACACTGAAGCTTTCTTT	CASSSRTGLNTEAFF
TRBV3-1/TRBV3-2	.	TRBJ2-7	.	TGTGCCAGCAGCCGTTCGGGGAAAACCGAGCAGTACTTC	CASSRSGKTEQYF
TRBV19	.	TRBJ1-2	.	TGTGCCAGTAGTATCGTTCTACGGCGGGTTGGCGGCTACACCTTC	CASSIVLRRVGGYTF
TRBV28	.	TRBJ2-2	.	TGTGCCAGCAGTTTATTGCCCACCGGGGAGCTGTTTTTT	CASSLLPTGELFF
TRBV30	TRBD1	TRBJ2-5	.	TGTGCCTGGAGTTCAGGGGGCGGAATCCTTAGAGAAGAGACCCAGTACTTC	CAWSSGGGILREETQYF
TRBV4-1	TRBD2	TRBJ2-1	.	TGCGCCAGCAGCCAACTCAGCGGGAGAGGTAGGAATGAGCAGTTCTTC	CASSQLSGRGRNEQFF
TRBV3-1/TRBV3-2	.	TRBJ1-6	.	TGTGCCAGCAGCCAATCCCCCGCAGGGCTTCCACCCCTCCACTTT	CASSQSPAGLPPLHF
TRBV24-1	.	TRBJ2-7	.	TGTGCCACCAGAAAGGTAGTCTACGAGCAGTACTTC	CATRKVVYEQYF
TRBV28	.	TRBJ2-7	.	TGTGCCAGCCAGGGGAGCTCCTACGAGCAGTACTTC	CASQGSSYEQYF
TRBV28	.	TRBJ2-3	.	TGTGCCAGCAGCTGGGGCGGGAACGGGGATACGCAGTATTTT	CASSWGGNGDTQYF
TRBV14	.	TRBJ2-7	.	TGTGCCAGCAGCAACAGGGTCTCCTACGAGCAGTACTTC	CASSNRVSYEQYF
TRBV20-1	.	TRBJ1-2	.	TGCAGTGCTAGGGGGGTTAGTGGCTACACCTTC	CSARGVSGYTF
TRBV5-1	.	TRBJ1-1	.	TGCGCCAGCAGCGCAAACCCGGACAGTTTGAACACTGAAGCTTTCTTT	CASSANPDSLNTEAFF
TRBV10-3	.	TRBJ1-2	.	TGTGCCACCCAGCCGGACAGACGATCCGGCTACACCTTC	CATQPDRRSGYTF
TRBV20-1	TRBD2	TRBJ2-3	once	TGCAGTGCGAGTCCGACTAGCGGGAGCTATAGCACAGATACGCAGTATTTT	CSASPTSGSYSTDTQYF
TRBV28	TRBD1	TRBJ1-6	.	TGTGCCAGCAGTTCGACAGGGACACTTCATTCACCCCTCCACTTT	CASSSTGTLHSPLHF
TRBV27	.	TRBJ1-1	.	TGTGCCAGCAGTTGGGGCGGTGGCAACACTGAAGCTTTCTTT	CASSWGGGNTEAFF
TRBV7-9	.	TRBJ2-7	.	TGTGCCAGCAGCTTAGCGTCGGTCGAGCAGTACTTC	CASSLASVEQYF
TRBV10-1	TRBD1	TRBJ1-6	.	TGCGCCAGCAGTGAGTCGACAGGGTCACCCCTCCACTTT	CASSESTGSPLHF
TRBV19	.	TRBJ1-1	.	TGTGCCAGTAGTATAGTCACGAACACTGAAGCTTTCTTT	CASSIVTNTEAFF
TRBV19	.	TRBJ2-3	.	TGTGCCAGTACCCGGACTACTAGCACAGATACGCAGTATTTT	CASTRTTSTDTQYF
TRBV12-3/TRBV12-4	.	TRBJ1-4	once	TGTGCCAGCAGATCCGATAATGAAAAACTGTTTTTT	CASRSDNEKLFF
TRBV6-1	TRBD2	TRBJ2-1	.	TGTGCCAGCAGTGAAAGCGGGAGAGGCAATGAGCAGTTCTTC	CASSESGRGNEQFF
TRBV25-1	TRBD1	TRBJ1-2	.	TGTGCCAGCAGTGATTCCAGGGGGCTCGGCTACACCTTC	CASSDSRGLGYTF